This T cell receptor (beta chain) emerged from a study of cytomegalovirus exposure and HLA in healthy donors (dated by TCRdb to about 2017). Broadly, across the study: An earlier analysis of several hundred of the donors reported 250 to 350 Gb of sequence data and 100 million to 140 million unique TCR beta sequences from 150 million to 200 million T cells. Roughly 290 gigabases of sequencing data and about 92 million unique TCR sequences made up an early release that covered nearly 650 HLA-typed donors. In the later analysis, no new phenotypic data were used to find candidate immune exposures; instead, reliance was placed on TCR beta sequences and their occurrence across donors. An earlier analysis of a few hundred of the donors applied high-throughput TCR beta sequencing to assess whether each TCR beta V gene segment acted as functional or pseudogenic. The study profiled the T cell repertoires of 550 to 700 subjects by immunosequencing and related them to cytomegalovirus serostatus. Among the roughly 380 genotyped donors, roughly 80% belonged to the genetic ancestry cluster associated with self-reported Caucasian donors. Every repertoire in the discovery cohort had been generated on one and the same sequencing platform. Donor age, sex, ethnicity and CMV serostatus were collected together with the repertoire data. To predict cytomegalovirus infection status, the study brought together high-throughput TCR immunosequencing, statistical association of individual TCRs with disease status, and machine learning. The study aimed to test whether cataloging public T cell receptors could reveal signatures of past pathogen exposure. Across approximately 400 genotyped donors of the cohort, an average of roughly 200,000 unique TCR beta nucleotide sequences per donor were sequenced, and 15% to 20% of those sequences were non-productive. Both class I and class II loci were covered by HLA typing, at four-digit resolution. In a later genetic analysis, genome-wide SNP genotypes for about 65% of the roughly 700 donors were used, and that subset was treated as a discovery cohort. Typing coverage varied by locus: roughly 620-640 donors for A, B, C, DRB1 and DQB1; approximately 560 for DQA1; more than 600 for DPA1; approximately 470 for DPB1. A later analysis re-examined previously published TCR beta repertoires from about 700 donors and added high-resolution HLA genotyping to investigate patterns of TCR occurrence. Roughly 5 DR-DQ haplotypes were handled as single units for association and clustering, since linkage in the cohort was strong. Along with the approximately 650-subject first cohort, a separate validation cohort of 120 different subjects was used. What the authors observed across the whole study: In vitro tests confirmed that three of the cytomegalovirus-associated TCR beta chains recognize cytomegalovirus antigens. A group of highly shared sequence variants was considered likely to be a technical artifact of the sequencing pipeline. In a later analysis, the rate of TCR association differed among HLA loci, with DRB1 alleles having the most associated TCRs and HLA-C alleles having the fewest. According to a later genetic analysis, donors in an Asian-associated ancestry cluster had fewer N-insertions in productive TCRs than the approximately 700-donor mean. While some public TCRs were present in many individuals, most TCR sequences turned up only very rarely across donors. A further reported finding was that TCR beta sequences accurately predicted the HLA-A and HLA-B alleles for most subjects in the first cohort. The study listed 170 or so TCR beta chains as associated with cytomegalovirus. The 87-base-pair reads could not distinguish some IMGT-functional V segments, including TRBV6-2 and TRBV6-3, so those segments were excluded. Sequencing depth was assumed to be roughly uniform across donors in the presence/absence analyses, though that assumption may not hold. At a false discovery rate of 0.05, a later analysis linked 16,951 TCR beta sequences to specific HLA alleles. Because counts were too low, approximately 15 rarely observed V segments, including chromosome 9 orphons, were excluded from the earlier analysis of under 650 of the donors. Most CMV-associated TCR beta chains appeared to be HLA-restricted in a later analysis, and the HLA associations seemed to be driven largely by CMV exposure. Compared with equally common non-associated chains, HLA-associated TCR beta chains in a later analysis were more clonally expanded and had lower generation probabilities. Because some donors lacked HLA typing at each locus, the association tests relied only on the typed subset. When HLA alleles, especially DR and DQ, strongly co-occurred, TCR associations were difficult to assign to individual alleles. Correlated functional status among segregating V segments might be attributable to linkage disequilibrium, but an unknown experimental factor could not be ruled out. An earlier analysis of approximately 590 of the donors showed that most TCR beta V segments appeared in productive rearrangements either about 90% or about 30% of the time, which broadly matched IMGT annotations. The authors suggested that the approach could potentially be generalized to other disease states and immunological phenotypes. According to a later analysis, parvovirus B19, influenza, CMV and Epstein-Barr virus appeared linked to several top co-occurrence clusters. The cohort was sequenced for TCR beta chains only, and without alpha or paired-chain data the features that could be detected were limited. The classifier was reported to diagnose cytomegalovirus status with high specificity and sensitivity in both the original and validation cohorts. A later genetic analysis associated a missense DCLRE1C variant with V-gene and J-gene trimming of TCR beta chains, and an independent cohort replicated the association. For the cohort, immune exposure information was limited to CMV serostatus.

Libraries were prepared through the immunoSEQ multiplex PCR assay. For the multiplex PCR, a mixture combining 60 forward primers for TCR Vbeta segments and 13 reverse primers for TCR Jbeta segments was used. The CDR3 region of rearranged TCR beta genes was amplified from genomic DNA with a multiplex PCR assay. The amplified TCR beta libraries were sequenced on the Illumina HiSeq System as 87-base-pair reads. As for how the authors treated the data: A later analysis tallied some 79 million unique TCR beta chains across the 650 to 750 repertoires, and around 9.9 million of those chains were shared by two or more donors. A nearest-neighbor algorithm error-corrected the raw reads and collapsed the reads into unique sequences, merging closely related sequences to remove PCR and sequencing errors. Alignment of CDR3 sequences to IMGT reference sequences was used to assign V, D and J gene segments. Each retained sequence needed at least a six-nucleotide match to both a V gene segment and a J gene segment. A rearrangement counted as productive if the CDR3 had no stop codons and remained in frame with V and J, and every other rearrangement counted as non-productive. Following IMGT convention, CDR3 was defined as the stretch from the second conserved V-encoded cysteine up to the conserved J-encoded phenylalanine. The earlier analysis of 500 to 600 of the donors excluded sequences that lacked an unambiguous match to a single V gene segment. In an earlier analysis of several hundred of the donors, a V segment was called functional when productive rearrangements were above 56.7%, and segregating when the standard deviation between donors exceeded 5%. To diagnose cytomegalovirus status from the catalog of TCR beta chain sequences, a statistical classification framework was built. In a later analysis, V and J genes were assigned by comparing TCR nucleotide sequences against IMGT/GENE-DB human TR gene sequences. The TCRdist pipeline was used in a later analysis to assign CDR3 sequences and most-parsimonious VDJ recombination scenarios. In a later analysis, every TCR beta chain was defined by the combination of its CDR3 amino acid sequence and its V-gene family, and reads without a unique V-gene family were dropped. A later analysis removed several hundred highly shared, low-generation-probability nucleotide sequences to deal with suspected cross-contamination and a sequencing artifact. For each public chain, a later analysis derived a clonal expansion index from normalized ranks of inferred template counts within each repertoire. A later analysis computed generation probabilities with a VDJ recombination model fitted to out-of-frame rearrangements, and checked the results against IGoR. Hypergeometric tests were used in a later analysis to score TCR-TCR, TCR-HLA and TCR-CMV co-occurrence, with a repertoire-size bias correction applied to the TCR pairs. False discovery rates were estimated in a later analysis by permuting HLA or CMV assignments 20 times. In a later analysis, co-occurring TCRs were grouped with DBSCAN, and TCRdist sequence similarity was added when clustering was performed within HLA-allele-positive subsets. Repertoires with fewer than 30,000 or more than 120,000 public chains, plus five repertoires with anomalous nucleotide sharing, were excluded from co-occurrence clustering. Held by TCRdb, this immuneACCESS table contains in-frame sequences only and omits some clones. Under half of the omission traces to an unresolved V gene where checked; the cause of the rest is unknown. V and J calls and clone size are given by that table; D and trimming were obtained from the DNA. This sample has approximately 140,000 clones in its table, and roughly four fifths of those were observed once. The ten largest clones take up 2.7% of the sample.

In total, 666 healthy bone marrow donors made up the cohort. Cohort members were all nominally healthy when sampled, although unrecorded immune exposures were likely present. The donor tested CMV seronegative, placing the donor among the 350 or so seronegative members of the cohort. A peripheral blood sample was collected from each donor, and TCR beta sequencing was performed on peripheral blood mononuclear cells. Genomic DNA was extracted from the blood cell samples with the Qiagen DNeasy Blood Extraction Kit. Inclusive of the bounding cysteine and valine, the CDR3 is 14 residues long. Of all the DNA, just the CDR3 is kept, 42 bases in frame from base 1. The germline V gene (reference sequence) supplies CDR1 LNHNV and CDR2 YYDKDF. At the junction V is shortened by 0 bases and J by 5 bases, with 11 bases in between. About this clone itself: Its recognized antigen is unknown. The record has no base qualities; no much larger clone is one base away.

The material sequenced was PBMCs. The receptor was isolated from a boy aged 2 to 10 in good health and CMV-seronegative. The chain is made from TRBV15 and TRBJ2-7, and possibly TRBD1, on 5 matching bases. The DNA sequence is TGTGCCACCAGCAGAGATAGGGGATCCCACGAGCAGTACGTC. This yields the protein CATSRDRGSHEQYV.